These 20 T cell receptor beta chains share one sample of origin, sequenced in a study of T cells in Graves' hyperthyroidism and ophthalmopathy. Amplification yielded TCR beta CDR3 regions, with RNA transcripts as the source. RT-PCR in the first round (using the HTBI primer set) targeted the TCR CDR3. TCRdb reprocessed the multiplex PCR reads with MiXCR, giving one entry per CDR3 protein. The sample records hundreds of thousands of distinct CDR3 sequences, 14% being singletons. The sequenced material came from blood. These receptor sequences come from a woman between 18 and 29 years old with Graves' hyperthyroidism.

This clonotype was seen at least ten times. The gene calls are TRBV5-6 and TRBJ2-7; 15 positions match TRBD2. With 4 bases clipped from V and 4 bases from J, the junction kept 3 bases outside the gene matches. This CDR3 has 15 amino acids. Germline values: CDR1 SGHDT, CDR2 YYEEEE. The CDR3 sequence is CASSTGTSGRYEQYF. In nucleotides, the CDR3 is TGTGCCAGCAGCACCGGGACTAGCGGGAGGTACGAGCAGTACTTC. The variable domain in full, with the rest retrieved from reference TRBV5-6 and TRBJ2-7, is DAGVTQSPTHLIKTRGQQVTLRCSPKSGHDTVSWYQQALGQGPQFIFQYYEEEERQRGNFPDRFSGHQFPNYSSELNVNALLLGDSALYLCASSTGTSGRYEQYFGPGTRLTVT.

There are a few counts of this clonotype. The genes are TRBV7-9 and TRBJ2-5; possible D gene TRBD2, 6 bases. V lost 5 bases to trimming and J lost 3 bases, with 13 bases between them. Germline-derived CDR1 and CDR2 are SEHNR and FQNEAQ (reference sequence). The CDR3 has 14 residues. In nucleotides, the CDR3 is TGTGCCAGCAGCAAGGGGACTGAGAAAGAGACCCAGTACTTC. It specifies CASSKGTEKETQYF.

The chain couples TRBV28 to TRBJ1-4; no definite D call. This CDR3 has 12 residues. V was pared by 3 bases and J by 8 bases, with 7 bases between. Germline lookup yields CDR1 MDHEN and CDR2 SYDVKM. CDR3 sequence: CASSFPVEKLFF. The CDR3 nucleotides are TGTGCCAGCAGTTTTCCAGTGGAAAAACTGTTTTTT.

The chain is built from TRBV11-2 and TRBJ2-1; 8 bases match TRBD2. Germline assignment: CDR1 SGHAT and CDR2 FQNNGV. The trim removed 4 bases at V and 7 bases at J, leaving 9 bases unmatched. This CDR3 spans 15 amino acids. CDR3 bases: TGTGCCAGCAGCTCGGGACTAGTTGACGCGAATGAGCAGTTCTTC. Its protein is CASSSGLVDANEQFF. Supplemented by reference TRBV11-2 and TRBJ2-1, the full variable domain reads EAGVAQSPRYKIIEKRQSVAFWCNPISGHATLYWYQQILGQGPKLLIQFQNNGVVDDSQLPKDRFSAERLKGVDSTLKIQPAKLEDSAVYLCASSSGLVDANEQFFGPGTRLTVL.

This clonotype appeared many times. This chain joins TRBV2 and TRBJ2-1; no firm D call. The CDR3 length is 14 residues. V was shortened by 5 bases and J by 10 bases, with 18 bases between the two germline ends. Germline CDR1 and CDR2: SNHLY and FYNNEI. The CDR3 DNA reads TGTGCCAGCAGTATAAGGACGCCCCCGGAGGAGCAGTTCTTC. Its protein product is CASSIRTPPEEQFF.

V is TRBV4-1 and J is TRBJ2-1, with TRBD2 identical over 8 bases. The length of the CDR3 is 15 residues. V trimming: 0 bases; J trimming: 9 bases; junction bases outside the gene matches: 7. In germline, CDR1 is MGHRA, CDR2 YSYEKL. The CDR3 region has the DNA TGCGCCAGCAGCCAAGAATTCGCGGGAGGTCGTGAGCAGTTCTTC. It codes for CASSQEFAGGREQFF.

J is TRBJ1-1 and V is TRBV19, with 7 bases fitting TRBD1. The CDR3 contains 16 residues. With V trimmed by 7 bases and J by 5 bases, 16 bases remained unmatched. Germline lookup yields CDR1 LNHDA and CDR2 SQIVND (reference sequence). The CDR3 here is CASNRPGTATGTEAFF. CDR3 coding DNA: TGTGCCAGTAATCGCCCCGGGACAGCCACGGGGACTGAAGCTTTCTTT.

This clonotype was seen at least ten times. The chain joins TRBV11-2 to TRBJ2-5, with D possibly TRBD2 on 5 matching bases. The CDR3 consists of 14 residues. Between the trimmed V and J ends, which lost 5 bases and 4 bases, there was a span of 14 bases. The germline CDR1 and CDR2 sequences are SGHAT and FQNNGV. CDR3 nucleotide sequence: TGTGCCAGCAGCCTAAGAACCCGGGGAGAGACCCAGTACTTC. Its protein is CASSLRTRGETQYF.

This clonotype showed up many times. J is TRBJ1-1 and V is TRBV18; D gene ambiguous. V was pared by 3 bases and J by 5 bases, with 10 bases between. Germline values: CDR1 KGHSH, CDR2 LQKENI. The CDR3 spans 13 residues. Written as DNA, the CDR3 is TGTGCCAGCTCACCTACCACGGAAACTGAAGCTTTCTTT. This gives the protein CASSPTTETEAFF.

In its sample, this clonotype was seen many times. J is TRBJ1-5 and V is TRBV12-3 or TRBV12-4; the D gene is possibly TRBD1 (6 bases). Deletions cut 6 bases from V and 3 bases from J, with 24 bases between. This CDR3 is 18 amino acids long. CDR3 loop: CASSQTTATGKFNQPQHF. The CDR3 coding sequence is TGTGCCAGCAGCCAAACTACCGCAACAGGGAAATTCAATCAGCCCCAGCATTTT.

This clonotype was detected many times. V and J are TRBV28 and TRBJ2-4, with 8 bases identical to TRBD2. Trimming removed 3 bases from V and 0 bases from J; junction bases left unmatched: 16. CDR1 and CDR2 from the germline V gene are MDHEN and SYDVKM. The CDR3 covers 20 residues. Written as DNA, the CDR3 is TGTGCCAGCAGTTTGGGGGGGTTAGCGGGACTGTGGTTAGCCAAAAACATTCAGTACTTC. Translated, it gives CASSLGGLAGLWLAKNIQYF.

Here the CDR3 reads CASSQETSANTGELFF. The CDR3 DNA is TGCGCCAGCAGCCAAGAGACTAGCGCAAATACCGGGGAGCTGTTTTTT. V usage is TRBV4-3 and J usage is TRBJ2-2, with 8 bases identical to TRBD2. Trimming cost V 0 bases and J 5 bases; bases outside gene matches: 5. CDR1 is LGHNA and CDR2 is YSLEER in the germline V gene. The CDR3 loop spans 16 amino acids.

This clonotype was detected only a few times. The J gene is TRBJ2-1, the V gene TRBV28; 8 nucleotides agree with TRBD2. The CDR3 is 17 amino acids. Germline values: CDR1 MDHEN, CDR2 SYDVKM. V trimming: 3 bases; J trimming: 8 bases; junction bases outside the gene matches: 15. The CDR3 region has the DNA TGTGCCAGCAGTTTCCCGACCGGACTAGCCCTCTTTGATGAGCAGTTCTTC. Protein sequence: CASSFPTGLALFDEQFF.

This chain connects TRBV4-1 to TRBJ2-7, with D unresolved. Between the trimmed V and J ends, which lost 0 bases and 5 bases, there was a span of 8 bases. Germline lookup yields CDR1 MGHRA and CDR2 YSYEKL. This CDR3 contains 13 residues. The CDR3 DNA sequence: TGCGCCAGCAGCCAAGATCTCCGGGACGAGCAGTACTTC. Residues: CASSQDLRDEQYF.

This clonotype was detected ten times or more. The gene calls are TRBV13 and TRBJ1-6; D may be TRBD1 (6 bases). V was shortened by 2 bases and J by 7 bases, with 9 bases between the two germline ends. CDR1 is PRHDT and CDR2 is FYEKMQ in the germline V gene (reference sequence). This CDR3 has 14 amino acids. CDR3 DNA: TGTGCCAGCAGCTTATACGGGACAAATTCACCCCTCCACTTT. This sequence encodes CASSLYGTNSPLHF.

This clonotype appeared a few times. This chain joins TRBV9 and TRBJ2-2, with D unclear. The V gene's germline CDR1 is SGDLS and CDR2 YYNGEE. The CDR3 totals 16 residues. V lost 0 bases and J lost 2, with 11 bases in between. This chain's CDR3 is CASSVARPVNTGELFF. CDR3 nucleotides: TGTGCCAGCAGCGTAGCTCGACCAGTCAACACCGGGGAGCTGTTTTTT.

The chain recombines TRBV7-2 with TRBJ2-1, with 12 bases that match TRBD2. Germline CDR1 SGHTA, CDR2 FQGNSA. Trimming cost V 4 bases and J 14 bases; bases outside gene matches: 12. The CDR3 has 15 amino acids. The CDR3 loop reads CASSSRLAGDRREFF. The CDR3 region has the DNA TGTGCCAGCAGCTCTAGACTAGCGGGAGATAGAAGAGAGTTCTTC.

CDR3 sequence reads: CASSISVSSYEQYF. CDR3 bases: TGTGCCAGCAGCATCTCCGTGAGCTCCTACGAGCAGTACTTC. The J gene is TRBJ2-7, the V gene TRBV12-3 or TRBV12-4; D remains unclear. V was pared by 6 bases and J by 0 bases, with 12 bases between. This CDR3 has 14 residues.

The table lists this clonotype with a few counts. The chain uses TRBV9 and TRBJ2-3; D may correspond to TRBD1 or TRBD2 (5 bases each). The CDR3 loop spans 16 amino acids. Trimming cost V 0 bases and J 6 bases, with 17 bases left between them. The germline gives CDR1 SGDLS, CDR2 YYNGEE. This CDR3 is CASSVVGGGFFDTQYF. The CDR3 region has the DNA TGTGCCAGCAGCGTAGTAGGTGGGGGTTTTTTCGATACGCAGTATTTT.

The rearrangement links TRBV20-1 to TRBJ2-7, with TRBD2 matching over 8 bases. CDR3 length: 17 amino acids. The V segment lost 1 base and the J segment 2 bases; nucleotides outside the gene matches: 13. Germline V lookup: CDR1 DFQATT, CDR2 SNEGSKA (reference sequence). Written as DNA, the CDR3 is TGCAGTGCTAGAGGACTAGCGCGAGCTCGGGGGCCCTACGAGCAGTACTTC. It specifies CSARGLARARGPYEQYF.